Listed below are T cell receptor beta chains from one sample, sequenced in a study of beta chain features in type 1 diabetes. Clones were sequenced by immunoSEQ multiplex PCR, and TCRdb holds only the in-frame ones, with some missing. This table holds about 70,000 clones, around 49% found once. Sequencing used central memory CD4+ T cells from blood. These receptors were taken from a man under 40 with type 1 diabetes. Each CDR3 is given with its conserved first and last residue. D genes are given only for firm matches. Where a row states a size, it is once, few, many or the class of an expanded clone; other rows omit it.

.	TRBV10-3	.	TRBJ2-3	TGTGCCATCAGCACAGGGTCAGATACGCAGTATTTT	CAISTGSDTQYF
TRBD2	TRBV27	.	TRBJ2-4	TGTGCCAGCAGACCAAGGAGCGGGAGCGGAAACATTCAGTACTTC	CASRPRSGSGNIQYF
.	TRBV7-8	.	TRBJ1-1	TGTGCCAGCAGCTTCGGGGGACCGAACACTGAAGCTTTCTTT	CASSFGGPNTEAFF
TRBD2	TRBV2	.	TRBJ2-7	TGTGCCAGCAGCGGGGGACTAGCGGGGGGCTACGAGCAGTACTTC	CASSGGLAGGYEQYF
.	TRBV2	.	TRBJ1-1	TGTGCCAGCAGTGAATATGCAGGGGAGAACACTGAAGCTTTCTTT	CASSEYAGENTEAFF
.	TRBV15	.	TRBJ1-1	TGTGCCACCAGCAGAGAAGTGAGGAACACTGAAGCTTTCTTT	CATSREVRNTEAFF
.	TRBV7-9	.	TRBJ2-3	TGTGCCAGCAGCCGATCCAGGGATACGCAGTATTTT	CASSRSRDTQYF
TRBD2	TRBV15	.	TRBJ2-5	TGTGCCACCAGCAGAGATCCTCTAGCGGGGGACCAAGAGACCCAGTACTTC	CATSRDPLAGDQETQYF
.	TRBV9	.	TRBJ2-1	TGTGCCAGCAGCGTAGGAACGGGAGTGTACAATGAGCAGTTCTTC	CASSVGTGVYNEQFF
.	TRBV10-2	.	TRBJ2-7	TGCGCCAGCAGCCCCCCGGGATTTGGCGAGCAGTACTTC	CASSPPGFGEQYF
.	TRBV7-9	few	TRBJ1-1	TGTGCCAGCAGCTTAGAAGGTCAGGGGATGAACACTGAAGCTTTCTTT	CASSLEGQGMNTEAFF
TRBD1	TRBV7-9	.	TRBJ2-5	TGTGCCAGCAGCGATCAAAACAGGGGGCGCGGAGAGACCCAGTACTTC	CASSDQNRGRGETQYF
.	TRBV11-2	few	TRBJ1-5	TGTGCCAGCAGCCCTGGGTGGGGAGGCCAGCCCCAGCATTTT	CASSPGWGGQPQHF
TRBD2	TRBV5-1	few	TRBJ2-2	TGCGCCAGCAGCTTACCCGCTCGACTAGCGGGGGGGCCATTCTTCCTGAACACCGGGGAGCTGTTTTTT	CASSLPARLAGGPFFLNTGELFF
TRBD2	TRBV27	.	TRBJ2-2	TGTGCCAGCAGTTTGGGGGGAGGGACCGGGGAGCTGTTTTTT	CASSLGGGTGELFF
TRBD1	TRBV5-1	few	TRBJ2-3	TGCGCCAGCAGCTTTGGACAGGGCGGCACAGATACGCAGTATTTT	CASSFGQGGTDTQYF
TRBD2	TRBV7-2	few	TRBJ2-1	TGTGCCAGCAGCTTTGGACTAGCGCGCAATGAGCAGTTCTTC	CASSFGLARNEQFF
TRBD1	TRBV11-2	few	TRBJ2-1	TGTGCCAGCAGCTATGGGACAGGGCAGGGGGATGAGCAGTTCTTC	CASSYGTGQGDEQFF
.	TRBV2	.	TRBJ1-1	TGTGCCAGCACCTCGGACACCTTGAACACTGAAGCTTTCTTT	CASTSDTLNTEAFF
TRBD2	TRBV5-1	.	TRBJ2-1	TGCGCCAGCGCCCCGGGGGTGAGCGGGGCTTACAATGAGCAGTTCTTC	CASAPGVSGAYNEQFF
TRBD1	TRBV29-1	.	TRBJ2-7	TGCAGCGTCGTCAAGGGACAGGGAGCCTACGAGCAGTACTTC	CSVVKGQGAYEQYF
.	TRBV5-1	.	TRBJ2-6	TGCGCCAGCAGCTCACAGGGTTCCGGGGCCAACGTCCTGACTTTC	CASSSQGSGANVLTF
TRBD1	TRBV7-9	.	TRBJ1-1	TGTGCCAGCAGCCTACGGACAGGGGACGCTGAAGCTTTCTTT	CASSLRTGDAEAFF
.	TRBV11-3	.	TRBJ1-1	TGTGCCAGCAGCTTCCCGGGGGTTAGGACTGAAGCTTTCTTT	CASSFPGVRTEAFF
TRBD1	TRBV7-2	few	TRBJ2-5	TGTGCCAGCAGCTTGGGGACAGGGGGCGAGCAAGAGACCCAGTACTTC	CASSLGTGGEQETQYF
TRBD1	TRBV5-1	.	TRBJ2-7	TGCGCCAGCAGCCACGGACAGGGGAACTCCTACGAGCAGTACTTC	CASSHGQGNSYEQYF
.	TRBV29-1	few	TRBJ2-7	TGCAGCGTTGAAGTCCAAGGGGGGGCGGGGGAGCAGTACTTC	CSVEVQGGAGEQYF
.	TRBV9	.	TRBJ1-6	TGTGCCAGCAGCGTAAGGGGCAGGGGTGAAACACCCCTCCACTTT	CASSVRGRGETPLHF
TRBD1	TRBV27	.	TRBJ1-4	TGTGCCAGCAGTTTAGGTCTAGGGGGCACTAATGAAAAACTGTTTTTT	CASSLGLGGTNEKLFF
.	TRBV15	.	TRBJ2-7	TGTGCCACCAGCAGCGGGACATTCCCCTACGAGCAGTACTTC	CATSSGTFPYEQYF
TRBD2	TRBV19	once	TRBJ2-7	TGTGCCAGTGGAACTCCGGGACTAGCGGGGGGACCGTATCCCTACGAGCAGTACTTC	CASGTPGLAGGPYPYEQYF
TRBD1	TRBV28	.	TRBJ1-5	TGTGCCAGCAGTCCAAGGGGGACAGGGTATCAGCCCCAGCATTTT	CASSPRGTGYQPQHF
.	TRBV25-1	few	TRBJ2-1	TGTGCCAGCAGTGAATTCTGGACAGAGAGCTACAATGAGCAGTTCTTC	CASSEFWTESYNEQFF
TRBD1	TRBV29-1	.	TRBJ2-5	TGCAGCGTCTCCGGGACAGGACTCCAAGAGACCCAGTACTTC	CSVSGTGLQETQYF
.	TRBV4-1	.	TRBJ2-3	TGCGCCAGCAGTCGTGTCGGGGCAGATACGCAGTATTTT	CASSRVGADTQYF
TRBD2	TRBV5-1	.	TRBJ2-7	TGCGCCAGCAGCGGACTAGCGGGAGGGCCACCCTACGAGCAGTACTTC	CASSGLAGGPPYEQYF
TRBD2	TRBV7-8	few	TRBJ2-1	TGTGCCAGCAGCTTAGTACTCCGGGGGGGCCTTAATGAGCAGTTCTTC	CASSLVLRGGLNEQFF
TRBD2	TRBV5-1	.	TRBJ2-5	TGCGCCAGCAGCTTGGCCTCGGCTAGCGGGGGACCACAACAGACCCAGTACTTC	CASSLASASGGPQQTQYF
TRBD1	TRBV19	few	TRBJ2-5	TGTGCCAGTAGTTCCCCCGGGACAGGGCAAGAGACCCAGTACTTC	CASSSPGTGQETQYF
.	TRBV18	few	TRBJ2-5	TGTGCCAGCTCACCACCCAGGGGACAAGGAGAGACCCAGTACTTC	CASSPPRGQGETQYF
TRBD1	TRBV7-2	.	TRBJ1-1	TGTGCCAGCAGCTCTGGGACAGCCAACACTGAAGCTTTCTTT	CASSSGTANTEAFF
.	TRBV5-6	few	TRBJ2-7	TGTGCCAGCAGCTTGTATCAGGGAAGCTCCTACGAGCAGTACTTC	CASSLYQGSSYEQYF
TRBD2	TRBV10-1	.	TRBJ2-5	TGCGCCAGCAGTGCGGGGACTAGCGGGCAAGAGACCCAGTACTTC	CASSAGTSGQETQYF
.	TRBV11-1	.	TRBJ2-3	TGTGCCAGCAGCTTAGGAGCGGCGTCTAGCACAGATACGCAGTATTTT	CASSLGAASSTDTQYF
TRBD2	TRBV5-1	.	TRBJ2-4	TGCGCCAGCAGCTTTAATTCCTGGTCTAGCGGGAGGGACATTCAGTACTTC	CASSFNSWSSGRDIQYF
.	TRBV9	few	TRBJ2-7	TGTGCCAGCAGCGCAGGCCCACCGGGACAACAAAGCGAGCAGTACTTC	CASSAGPPGQQSEQYF
.	TRBV5-4	few	TRBJ2-7	TGTGCCAGCAGCTTGCCGGGGGTCTCCTACGAGCAGTACTTC	CASSLPGVSYEQYF
TRBD1	TRBV6-5	once	TRBJ1-4	TGTGCCAGCAGTAGCGGACAGGTTGGGGAAAAACTGTTTTTT	CASSSGQVGEKLFF